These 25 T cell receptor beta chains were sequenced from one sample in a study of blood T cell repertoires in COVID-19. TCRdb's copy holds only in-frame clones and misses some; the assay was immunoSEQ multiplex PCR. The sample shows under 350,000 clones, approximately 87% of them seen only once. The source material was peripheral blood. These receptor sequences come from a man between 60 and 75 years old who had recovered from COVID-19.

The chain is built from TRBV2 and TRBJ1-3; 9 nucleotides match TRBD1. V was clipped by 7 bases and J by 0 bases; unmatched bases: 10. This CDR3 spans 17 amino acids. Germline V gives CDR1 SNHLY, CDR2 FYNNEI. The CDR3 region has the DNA TGTGCCAGCACTGGAGGACAGGGGCGGGACTCTGGAAACACCATATATTTT. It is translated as CASTGGQGRDSGNTIYF.

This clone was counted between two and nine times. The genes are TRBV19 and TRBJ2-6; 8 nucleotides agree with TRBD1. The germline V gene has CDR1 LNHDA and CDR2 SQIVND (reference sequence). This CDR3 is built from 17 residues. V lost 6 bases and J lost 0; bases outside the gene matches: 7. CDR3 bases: TGTGCCAGTAGCCGCCAGGGGGCCAGCTCTGGGGCCAACGTCCTGACTTTC. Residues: CASSRQGASSGANVLTF.

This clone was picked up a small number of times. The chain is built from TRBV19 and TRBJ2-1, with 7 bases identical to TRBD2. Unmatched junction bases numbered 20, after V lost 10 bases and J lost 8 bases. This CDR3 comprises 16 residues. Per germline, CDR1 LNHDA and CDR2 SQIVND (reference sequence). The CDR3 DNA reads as TGTGCCACTAGGACTAGATCGGGAGGTCGGGTGGATGAGCAGTTCTTC. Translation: CATRTRSGGRVDEQFF.

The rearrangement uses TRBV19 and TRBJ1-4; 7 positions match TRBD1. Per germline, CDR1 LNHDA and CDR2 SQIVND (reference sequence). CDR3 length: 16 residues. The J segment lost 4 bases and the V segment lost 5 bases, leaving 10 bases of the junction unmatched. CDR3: CASSAFRDSGNEKLFF. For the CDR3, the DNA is TGTGCCAGTAGTGCTTTCCGGGACAGCGGTAATGAAAAACTGTTTTTT.

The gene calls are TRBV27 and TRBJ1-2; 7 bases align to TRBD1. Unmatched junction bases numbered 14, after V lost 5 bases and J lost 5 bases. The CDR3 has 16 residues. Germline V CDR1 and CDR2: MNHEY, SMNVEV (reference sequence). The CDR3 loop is CASSLKGQGVNYGYTF. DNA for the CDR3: TGTGCCAGCAGTCTAAAGGGGCAGGGGGTAAATTATGGCTACACCTTC.

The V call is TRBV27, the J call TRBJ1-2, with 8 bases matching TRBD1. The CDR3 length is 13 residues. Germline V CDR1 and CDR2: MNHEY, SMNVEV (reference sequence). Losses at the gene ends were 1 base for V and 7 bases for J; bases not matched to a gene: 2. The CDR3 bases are TGTGCCAGCAGTTTATTGACAGGGGTTGGCTACACCTTC. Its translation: CASSLLTGVGYTF.

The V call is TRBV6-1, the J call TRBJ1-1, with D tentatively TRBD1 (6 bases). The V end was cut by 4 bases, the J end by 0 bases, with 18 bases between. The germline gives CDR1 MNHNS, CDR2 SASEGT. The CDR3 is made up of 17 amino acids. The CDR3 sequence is CASSARQARLMNTEAFF. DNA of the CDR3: TGTGCCAGCAGTGCCAGACAGGCGCGACTAATGAACACTGAAGCTTTCTTT.

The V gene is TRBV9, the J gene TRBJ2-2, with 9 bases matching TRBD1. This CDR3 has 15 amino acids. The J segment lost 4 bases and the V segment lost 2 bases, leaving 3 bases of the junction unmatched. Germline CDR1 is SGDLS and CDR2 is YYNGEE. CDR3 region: CASSVGTGFTGELFF. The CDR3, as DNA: TGTGCCAGCAGCGTTGGGACAGGGTTCACCGGGGAGCTGTTTTTT.

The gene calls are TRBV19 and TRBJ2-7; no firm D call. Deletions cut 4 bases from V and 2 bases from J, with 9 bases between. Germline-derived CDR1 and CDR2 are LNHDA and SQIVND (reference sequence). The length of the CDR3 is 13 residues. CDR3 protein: CASSNQRTYEQYF. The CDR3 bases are TGTGCCAGTAGTAACCAGCGCACCTACGAGCAGTACTTC.

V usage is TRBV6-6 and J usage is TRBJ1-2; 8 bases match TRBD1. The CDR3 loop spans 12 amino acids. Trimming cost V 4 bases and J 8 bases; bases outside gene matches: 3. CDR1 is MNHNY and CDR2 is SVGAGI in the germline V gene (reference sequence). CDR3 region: CASSSTGDGYTF. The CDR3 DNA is TGTGCCAGCAGTTCGACAGGGGACGGCTACACCTTC.

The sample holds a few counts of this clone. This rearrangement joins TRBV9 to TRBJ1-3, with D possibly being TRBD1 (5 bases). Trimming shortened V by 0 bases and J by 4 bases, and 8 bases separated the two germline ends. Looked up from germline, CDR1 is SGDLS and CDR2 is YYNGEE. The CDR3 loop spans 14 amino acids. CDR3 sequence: CASSVDQGGNTIYF. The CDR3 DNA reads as TGTGCCAGCAGCGTAGACCAGGGCGGAAACACCATATATTTT.

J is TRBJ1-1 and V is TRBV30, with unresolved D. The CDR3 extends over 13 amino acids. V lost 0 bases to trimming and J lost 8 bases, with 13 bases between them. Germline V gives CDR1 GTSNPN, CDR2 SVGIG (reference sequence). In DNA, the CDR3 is TGTGCCTGGAGTGTATACAGCAAAACGGAAGCTTTCTTT. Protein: CAWSVYSKTEAFF. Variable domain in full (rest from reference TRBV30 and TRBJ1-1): SQTIHQWPATLVQPVGSPLSLECTVEGTSNPNLYWYRQAAGRGLQLLFYSVGIGQISSEVPQNLSASRPQDRQFILSSKKLLLSDSGFYLCAWSVYSKTEAFFGQGTRLTVV.

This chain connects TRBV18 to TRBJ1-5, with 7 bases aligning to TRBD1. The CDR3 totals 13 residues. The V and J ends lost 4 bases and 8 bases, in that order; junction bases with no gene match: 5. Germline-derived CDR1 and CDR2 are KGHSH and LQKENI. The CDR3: CASSRQGGEPQHF. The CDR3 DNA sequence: TGTGCCAGCTCACGACAGGGCGGGGAGCCCCAGCATTTT. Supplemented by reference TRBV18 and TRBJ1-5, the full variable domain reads NAGVMQNPRHLVRRRGQEARLRCSPMKGHSHVYWYRQLPEEGLKFMVYLQKENIIDESGMPKERFSAEFPKEGPSILRIQQVVRGDSAAYFCASSRQGGEPQHFGDGTRLSIL.

This CDR3 is CAISPGDSNQPQHF. For the CDR3, the DNA is TGTGCCATCAGCCCAGGGGATAGCAATCAGCCCCAGCATTTT. The chain couples TRBV10-3 to TRBJ1-5; D is possibly TRBD1 (6 bases). V shed 6 bases and J shed 0 bases, with 9 bases lying between them. Germline lookup yields CDR1 ENHRY and CDR2 SYGVKD. This CDR3 region has 14 residues.

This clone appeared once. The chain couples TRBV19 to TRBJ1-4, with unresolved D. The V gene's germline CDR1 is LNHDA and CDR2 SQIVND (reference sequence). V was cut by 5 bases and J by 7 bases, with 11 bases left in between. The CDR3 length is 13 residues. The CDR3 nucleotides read TGTGCCAGTAGTGTTAACCGGGGTGAAAAACTGTTTTTT. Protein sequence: CASSVNRGEKLFF.

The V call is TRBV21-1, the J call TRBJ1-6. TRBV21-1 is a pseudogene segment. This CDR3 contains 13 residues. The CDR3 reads CASSIMRRTPLHF. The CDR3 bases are TGTGCCAGCAGCATAATGCGCCGAACACCCCTCCACTTT.

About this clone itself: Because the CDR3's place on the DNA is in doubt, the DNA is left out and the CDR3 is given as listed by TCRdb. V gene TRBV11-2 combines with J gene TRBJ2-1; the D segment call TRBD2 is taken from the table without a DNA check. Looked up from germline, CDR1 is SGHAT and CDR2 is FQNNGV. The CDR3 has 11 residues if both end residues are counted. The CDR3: CASSFGTGSFF.

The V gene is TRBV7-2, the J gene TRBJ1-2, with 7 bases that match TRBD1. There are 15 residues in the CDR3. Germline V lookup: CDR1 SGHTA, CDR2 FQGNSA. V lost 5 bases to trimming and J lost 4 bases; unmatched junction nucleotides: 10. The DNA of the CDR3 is TGTGCCAGCAGCACGCAGGGGACAGCCGCCTATGGCTACACCTTC. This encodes CASSTQGTAAYGYTF.

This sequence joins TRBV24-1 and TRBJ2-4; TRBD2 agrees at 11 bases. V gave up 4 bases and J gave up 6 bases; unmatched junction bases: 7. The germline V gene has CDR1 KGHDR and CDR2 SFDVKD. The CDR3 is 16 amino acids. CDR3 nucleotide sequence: TGTGCCACCAGTGACAATAGCGGGGGGGCAGGAAACATTCAGTACTTC. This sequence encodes CATSDNSGGAGNIQYF.

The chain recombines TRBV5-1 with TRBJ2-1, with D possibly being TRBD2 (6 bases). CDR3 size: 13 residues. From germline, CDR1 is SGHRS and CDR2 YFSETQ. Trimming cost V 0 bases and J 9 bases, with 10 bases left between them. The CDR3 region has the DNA TGCGCCAGCAGCTTGGACGGGGGACCTGAGCAGTTCTTC. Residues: CASSLDGGPEQFF.

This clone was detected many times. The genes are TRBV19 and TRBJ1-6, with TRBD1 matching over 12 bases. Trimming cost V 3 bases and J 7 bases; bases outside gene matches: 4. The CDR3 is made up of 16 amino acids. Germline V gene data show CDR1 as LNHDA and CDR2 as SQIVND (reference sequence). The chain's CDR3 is CASSMGQGAKNSPLHF. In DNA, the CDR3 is TGTGCCAGTAGTATGGGACAGGGGGCGAAGAATTCACCCCTCCACTTT.

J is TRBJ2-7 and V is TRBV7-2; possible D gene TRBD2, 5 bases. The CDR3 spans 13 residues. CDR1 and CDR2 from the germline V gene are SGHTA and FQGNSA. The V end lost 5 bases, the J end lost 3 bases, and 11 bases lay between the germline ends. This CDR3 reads CASSRSRDYEQYF. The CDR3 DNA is TGTGCCAGCAGCCGTTCGAGGGACTACGAGCAGTACTTC.

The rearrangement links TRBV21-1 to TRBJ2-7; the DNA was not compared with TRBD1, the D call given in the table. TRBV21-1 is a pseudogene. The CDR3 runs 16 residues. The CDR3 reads CASSKEYSRGLNEQYF. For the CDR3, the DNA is TGTGCCAGCAGCAAAGAATATAGCAGGGGGCTCAACGAGCAGTACTTC.

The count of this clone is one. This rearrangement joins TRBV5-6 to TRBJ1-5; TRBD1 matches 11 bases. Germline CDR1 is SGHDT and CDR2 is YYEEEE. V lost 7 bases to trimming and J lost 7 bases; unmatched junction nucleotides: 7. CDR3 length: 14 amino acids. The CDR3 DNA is TGTGCCAGCGGGACAGGGGGTCGTAGGCAGCCCCAGCATTTT. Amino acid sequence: CASGTGGRRQPQHF.

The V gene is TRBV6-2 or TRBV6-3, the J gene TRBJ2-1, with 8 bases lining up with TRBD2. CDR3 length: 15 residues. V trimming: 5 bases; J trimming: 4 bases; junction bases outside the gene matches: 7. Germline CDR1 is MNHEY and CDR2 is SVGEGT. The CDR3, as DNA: TGTGCCAGCAGTCAACCGGGACTAGGGTACAATGAGCAGTTCTTC. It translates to CASSQPGLGYNEQFF.